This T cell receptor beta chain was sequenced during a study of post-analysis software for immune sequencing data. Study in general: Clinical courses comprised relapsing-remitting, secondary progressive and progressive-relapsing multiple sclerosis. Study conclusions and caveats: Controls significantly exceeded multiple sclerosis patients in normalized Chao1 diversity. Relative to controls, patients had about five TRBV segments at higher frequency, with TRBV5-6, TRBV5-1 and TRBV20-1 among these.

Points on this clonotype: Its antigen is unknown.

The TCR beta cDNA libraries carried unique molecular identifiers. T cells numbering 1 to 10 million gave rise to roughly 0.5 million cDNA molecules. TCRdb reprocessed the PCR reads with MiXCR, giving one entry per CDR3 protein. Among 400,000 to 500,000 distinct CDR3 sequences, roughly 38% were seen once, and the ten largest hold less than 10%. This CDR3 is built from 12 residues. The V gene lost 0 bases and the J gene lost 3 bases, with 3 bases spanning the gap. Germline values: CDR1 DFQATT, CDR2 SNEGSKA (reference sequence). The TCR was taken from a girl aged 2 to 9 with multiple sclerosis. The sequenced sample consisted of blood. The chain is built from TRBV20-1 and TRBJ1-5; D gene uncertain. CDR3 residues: CSARDPNQPQHF. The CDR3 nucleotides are TGCAGTGCTAGAGACCCCAATCAGCCCCAGCATTTT.